This T cell receptor (beta chain) is drawn from a study of human T cells and chemical hapten exposure. Looking at the study overall: TCR yields differed between samples (mainly from small differences in pooled library volume).

The library put unique molecular identifiers onto individual cDNA molecules. TCRdb re-derived calls from the RACE reads in MiXCR, one entry per CDR3 protein. The sample lists a few hundred thousand distinct CDR3 sequences, nearly 5% occurring once. A few counts support this clonotype. The antigen remains undetermined. V lost 3 bases to trimming and J lost 1 base, with 18 bases between them. Germline values: CDR1 SGHDN, CDR2 FVKESK. The CDR3 is 17 amino acids. Study-level points and caveats: Alopecia affected the donors, so their immune response may differ from healthy people's. DPC sensitization produced no change in TCRs with frequency above 1 in 1000.

Time point defined: patch test 1, 2 weeks after DPC sensitization. Treatment noted: therapeutic diphenylcyclopropenone sensitization with weekly scalp DPC. The chain links TRBV14 to TRBJ1-1; D possibly corresponds to TRBD1 (6 bases). The TCR sequence derives from a woman in her forties or fifties with alopecia areata. Some clones in this sample may be carry-over from other donors' samples. The sample was whole blood, taken in connection with sensitization to the hapten diphenylcyclopropenone (DPC). CDR3 sequence (DNA): TGTGCCAGCAGCCATGAGGGCCGGGGGCCAGGGAACACTGAAGCTTTCTTT. It yields the protein CASSHEGRGPGNTEAFF. Full variable domain (missing parts from reference TRBV14 and TRBJ1-1): EAGVTQFPSHSVIEKGQTVTLRCDPISGHDNLYWYRRVMGKEIKFLLHFVKESKQDESGMPNNRFLAERTGGTYSTLKVQPAELEDSGVYFCASSHEGRGPGNTEAFFGQGTRLTVV.